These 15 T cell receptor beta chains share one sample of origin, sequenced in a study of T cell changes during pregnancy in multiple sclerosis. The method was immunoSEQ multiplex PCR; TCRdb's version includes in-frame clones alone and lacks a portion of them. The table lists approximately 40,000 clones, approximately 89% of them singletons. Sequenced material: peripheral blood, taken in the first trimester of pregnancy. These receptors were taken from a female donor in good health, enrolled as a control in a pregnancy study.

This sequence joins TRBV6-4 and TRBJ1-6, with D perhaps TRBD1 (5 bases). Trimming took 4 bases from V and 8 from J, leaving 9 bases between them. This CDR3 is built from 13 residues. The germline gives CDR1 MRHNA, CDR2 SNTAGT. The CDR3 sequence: CASSVTVYSPLHF. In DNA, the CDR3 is TGTGCCAGCAGTGTGACAGTCTATTCACCCCTCCACTTT.

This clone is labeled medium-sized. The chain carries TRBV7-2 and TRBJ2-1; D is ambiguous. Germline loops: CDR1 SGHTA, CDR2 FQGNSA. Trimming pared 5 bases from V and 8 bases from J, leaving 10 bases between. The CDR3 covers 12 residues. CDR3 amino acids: CASSEPSHEQFF. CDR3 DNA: TGTGCCAGCAGCGAACCAAGCCATGAGCAGTTCTTC. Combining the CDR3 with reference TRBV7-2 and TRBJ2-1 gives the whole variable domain GAGVSQSPSNKVTEKGKDVELRCDPISGHTALYWYRQSLGQGLEFLIYFQGNSAPDKSGLPSDRFSAERTGGSVSTLTIQRTQQEDSAVYLCASSEPSHEQFFGPGTRLTVL.

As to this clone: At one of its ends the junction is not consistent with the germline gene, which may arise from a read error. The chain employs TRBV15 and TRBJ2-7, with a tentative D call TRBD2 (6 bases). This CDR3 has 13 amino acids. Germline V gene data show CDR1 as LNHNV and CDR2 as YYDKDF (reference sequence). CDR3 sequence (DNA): TGTGCTACCAATGGCGGGGTTGCGGGCGAGCAGTACTTC. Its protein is CATNGGVAGEQYF.

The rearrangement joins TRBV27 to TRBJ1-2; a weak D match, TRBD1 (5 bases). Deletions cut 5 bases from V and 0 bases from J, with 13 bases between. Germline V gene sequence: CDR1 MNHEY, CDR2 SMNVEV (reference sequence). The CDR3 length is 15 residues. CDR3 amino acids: CASSTTGIANYGYTF. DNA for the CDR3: TGTGCCAGCAGTACAACAGGTATAGCTAACTATGGCTACACCTTC.

The CDR3 DNA reads as TGTGCCAGCCGACGAGACGCGGCTGGCCCACCCTTCCGTCATTTT. Translating gives CASRRDAAGPPFRHF. The chain couples TRBV21-1 to TRBJ1-5. TRBV21-1 is given as a pseudogene. The CDR3 has 15 amino acids.

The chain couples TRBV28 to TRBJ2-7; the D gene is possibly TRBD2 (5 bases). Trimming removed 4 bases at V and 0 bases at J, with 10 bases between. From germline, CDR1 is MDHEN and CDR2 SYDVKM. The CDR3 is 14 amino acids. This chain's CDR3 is CASSSLGSSYEQYF. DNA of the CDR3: TGTGCCAGCAGTTCGCTGGGGAGCTCCTACGAGCAGTACTTC.

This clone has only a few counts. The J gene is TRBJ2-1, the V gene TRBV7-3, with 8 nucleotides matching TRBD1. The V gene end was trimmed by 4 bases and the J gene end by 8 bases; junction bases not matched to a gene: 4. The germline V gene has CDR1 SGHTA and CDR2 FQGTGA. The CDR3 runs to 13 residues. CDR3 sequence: CASSSTGVHEQFF. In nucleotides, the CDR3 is TGTGCCAGCAGCTCGACAGGGGTCCATGAGCAGTTCTTC.

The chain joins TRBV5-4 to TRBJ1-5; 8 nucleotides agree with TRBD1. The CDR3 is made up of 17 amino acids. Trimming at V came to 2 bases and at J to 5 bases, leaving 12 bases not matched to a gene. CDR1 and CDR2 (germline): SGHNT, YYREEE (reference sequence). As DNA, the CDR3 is TGTGCCAGCAGCTTAAGGCGGACAGGGAACGGGGATCAGCCCCAGCATTTT. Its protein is CASSLRRTGNGDQPQHF.

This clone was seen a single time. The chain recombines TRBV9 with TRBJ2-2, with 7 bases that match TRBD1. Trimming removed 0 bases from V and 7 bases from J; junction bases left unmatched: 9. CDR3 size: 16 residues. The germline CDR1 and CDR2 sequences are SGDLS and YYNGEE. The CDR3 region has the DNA TGTGCCAGCAGCGTAGCTCACAGGGGACGAGACGGGGAGCTGTTTTTT. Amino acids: CASSVAHRGRDGELFF.

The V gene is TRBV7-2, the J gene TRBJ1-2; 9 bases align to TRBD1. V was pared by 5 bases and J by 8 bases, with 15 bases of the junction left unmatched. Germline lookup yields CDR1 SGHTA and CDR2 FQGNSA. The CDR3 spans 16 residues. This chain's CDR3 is CASSPLLSGQGRGYTF. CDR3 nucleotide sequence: TGTGCCAGCAGCCCTCTACTTTCTGGACAGGGGCGAGGCTACACCTTC.

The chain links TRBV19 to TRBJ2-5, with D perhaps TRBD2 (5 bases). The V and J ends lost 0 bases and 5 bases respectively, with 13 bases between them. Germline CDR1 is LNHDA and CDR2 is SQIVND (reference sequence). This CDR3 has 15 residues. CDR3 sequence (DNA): TGTGCCAGTAGTATAGATCACGGGGAATCGGAGACCCAGTACTTC. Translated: CASSIDHGESETQYF.

This CDR3 reads CASSEARGGDNEQFF. CDR3 nucleotides: TGTGCCAGCAGTGAAGCGCGGGGGGGGGACAATGAGCAGTTCTTC. This rearrangement joins TRBV2 to TRBJ2-1; 9 bases match TRBD2. The CDR3 has 15 residues. Losses at the gene ends were 0 bases for V and 5 bases for J; bases not matched to a gene: 2. Germline V CDR1 and CDR2: SNHLY, FYNNEI.

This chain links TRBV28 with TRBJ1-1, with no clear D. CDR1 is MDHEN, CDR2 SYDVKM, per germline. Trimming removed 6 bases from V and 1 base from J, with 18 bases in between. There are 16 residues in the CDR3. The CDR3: CASSHITRRRNTEAFF. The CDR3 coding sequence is TGTGCCAGCAGCCATATAACGAGGCGCCGGAACACTGAAGCTTTCTTT.

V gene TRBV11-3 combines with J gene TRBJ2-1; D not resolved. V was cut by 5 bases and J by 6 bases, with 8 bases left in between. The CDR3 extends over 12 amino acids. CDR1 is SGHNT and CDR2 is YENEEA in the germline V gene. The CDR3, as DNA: TGTGCCAGCAGCGGTCCTAGCAATGAGCAGTTCTTC. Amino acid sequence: CASSGPSNEQFF.

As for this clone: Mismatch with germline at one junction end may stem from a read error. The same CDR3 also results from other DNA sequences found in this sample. The CDR3 DNA follows: TGCGCCAGCAGTCGCGGGACAGGGGTTCCCGGAGAGCTGTTTTTT. It codes for CASSRGTGVPGELFF. V gene TRBV5-1 combines with J gene TRBJ2-2; 10 bases align to TRBD1. The CDR3 has 15 amino acids. CDR1 is SGHRS and CDR2 is YFSETQ in the germline V gene.